A single T cell receptor beta chain is shown here with its context. The antigen it recognizes is unknown. The germline gene is not matched at one end of the junction; a read error may be the cause. The cysteine opens and the phenylalanine closes a CDR3 of 16 amino acids. Just the 48-base CDR3 DNA is kept, in frame starting at base 1. Library generation was performed with multiplex PCR. Sequencing took place on an Illumina HiSeq 2500. TCRbeta libraries were built by three rounds of nested PCR using primers (Table S4), following protocols modified from ARM-PCR. Before sequencing, PCR products in the 200-500 bp range were cut out of the gel and cleaned up using the QIAquick gel extraction kit. From the authors' description of their analysis: Reads were cleaned with Trimmomatic, merged with FLASH into complete CDR3 sequences, and assigned to V(D)J germline segments with MiTCR. VDJtools was used to compute clonal diversity as the inverse Simpson's index. In-frame sequences without a premature stop codon were defined as productive reads. TCRdb trimmed the raw reads at Q25, called clones with MiXCR and kept productive beta chains. Here each entry gathers all rows of one CDR3 protein and keeps the most common genes and DNA. The V and J calls here are based on TCRdb, not the publication. A total of roughly 93,000 distinct CDR3 sequences appear in this sample, less than 80% of them only once. Approximately 20% of the sample is in the top ten clones.

The data were taken from a study of tumor and adjacent non-tumor tissue in lung cancer (dated by TCRdb to between 2017 and 2018). Notes on the research overall: The cohort included approximately 13 adenocarcinoma, a couple of squamous cell carcinoma and 1 small cell lung cancer patients. TCRbeta CDR3 sequencing was performed on 25 to 30 paired specimens, with one tumor sample and one normal lung sample collected per patient. The 15 or so patients were aged roughly 30 to 80 years, included 10 men and 5 women, and had TNM stage I to III disease. Using bulk TCRbeta repertoires from 15 lung cancer patients, the study set lung tumor tissue side by side with matched distant non-tumor lung tissue. A total of some 130,000,000 productive TCRbeta reads were generated by sequencing, corresponding to an average of about 4.17 million reads per sample. On the study overall, not on this receptor specifically: Significantly higher TCR diversity (inverse Simpson) was observed in tumor tissue than in normal lung tissue (around 450 vs 150, P = 0.0075, Mann-Whitney U test). Because peripheral blood was not sequenced, the blood TCRbeta repertoires of the lung cancer patients in the study went unexamined. Neither the sequencing platform nor unique molecular identifiers are named or mentioned anywhere in the methods. The top 100 clones accounted for a significantly larger cumulative portion of the repertoire in normal lung than in tumor tissue. Younger patients had significantly higher TCR diversity, and higher tumor TCR diversity was associated with shorter overall and disease-free survival. The cohort had only about 16 patients, and the authors noted that larger samples and more detailed clinical data are needed.

RNA was extracted from bulk unsorted tissue and checked for quality with a NanoDrop ND-1000 and an Agilent 2100. Newly diagnosed lung cancer patients without prior chemotherapy who had been admitted for thoracic surgery in China between August and November 2014 were enrolled as donors. Patients who had received previous radiotherapy or chemotherapy, or who had another concurrent cancer, were excluded from the study. Surgical tissue pieces of 1-2 cm3 were preserved in RNAlater solution and were kept at -80 degrees C until use. Sequenced sample: lung tumor tissue. The sequence derives from a man between 60 and 70 years old with non-small cell lung cancer. Recombination linked TRBV12-3 or TRBV12-4 to TRBJ2-2, and perhaps TRBD2 as D gene, on 5 matching bases. The CDR3: CASSNLRTGNTGELLF. The DNA sequence is TGTGCCAGTAGTAATTTGCGGACCGGGAACACCGGGGAGCTGCTTTTT.